Following are 7 T cell receptor beta chains from one sample sequenced in a study of CD8 T cells in Susac syndrome. Reverse transcription of about 0.5 to 1 ug RNA used random hexamers. TCRdb analysed the immunoSEQ multiplex PCR reads with MiXCR anew, one entry per CDR3 protein. This sample has roughly 190,000 distinct CDR3 sequences, with around 90% found just once. Sequencing was performed on CD4+ T cells from PBMCs. Receptors were obtained from a human donor with Susac syndrome.

The V call is TRBV10-3, the J call TRBJ1-1, with D perhaps matching TRBD1 (5 bases). There are 13 residues in the CDR3. Per the germline V gene, CDR1 is ENHRY and CDR2 is SYGVKD. Trimming stripped 6 bases from V and 3 bases from J, with 11 bases between. CDR3 DNA sequence: TGTGCCATCAGATTAACAGGAGACACTGAAGCTTTCTTT. Protein product: CAIRLTGDTEAFF.

This clonotype was observed a single time. The chain couples TRBV5-6 to TRBJ1-5, with D hard to call. Looked up from germline, CDR1 is SGHDT and CDR2 is YYEEEE. V was trimmed by 5 bases and J by 1 base, leaving 16 bases between them. The CDR3 spans 16 residues. CDR3 in amino acids: CASSLTGWGSNQPQHF. Written as DNA, the CDR3 is TGTGCCAGCAGTTTAACGGGCTGGGGAAGCAATCAGCCCCAGCATTTT.

The chain links TRBV6-1 to TRBJ1-3; D is undetermined. Germline lookup yields CDR1 MNHNS and CDR2 SASEGT. The CDR3 has 16 residues. Trimming removed 1 base at V and 3 bases at J, with 13 bases between. The CDR3 DNA sequence: TGTGCCAGCAGTGAAGGGAATGGTCGGAATGGAAACACCATATATTTT. Its protein is CASSEGNGRNGNTIYF.

V gene TRBV7-6 combines with J gene TRBJ2-1; D perhaps matches TRBD2 (6 bases). This CDR3 comprises 15 residues. The germline gives CDR1 SGHVS, CDR2 FNYEAQ. The germline V and J ends were trimmed by 3 bases and 0 bases, with 9 bases remaining between them. For the CDR3, the DNA is TGTGCCAGCAGCTTTGGCGGGATCTCCTACAATGAGCAGTTCTTC. This sequence encodes CASSFGGISYNEQFF.

The rearrangement joins TRBV10-3 to TRBJ1-1; D ambiguous. Trimming took off 8 bases at V and 2 bases at J, with 12 bases between the two ends. CDR3 length: 13 residues. CDR1 ENHRY and CDR2 SYGVKD come from the germline V gene. The CDR3 nucleotides read TGTGCCATCCACAGCAGCGGAAACACTGAAGCTTTCTTT. It translates to CAIHSSGNTEAFF.

J is TRBJ2-7 and V is TRBV27, with TRBD2 matching 9 bases. The V segment lost 5 bases and the J segment 3 bases; nucleotides outside the gene matches: 2. Germline V gene lookup returns CDR1 MNHEY and CDR2 SMNVEV (reference sequence). The CDR3 consists of 13 residues. The chain's CDR3 is CASSSGRFYEQYF. CDR3 DNA: TGTGCCAGCAGTAGCGGGAGGTTCTACGAGCAGTACTTC.

This rearrangement joins TRBV18 to TRBJ2-1; TRBD2 might be the D (5 bases). Trimming left V 1 base short and J 7 bases short, with 8 bases between. The CDR3 is 13 residues long. The germline gives CDR1 KGHSH, CDR2 LQKENI. This chain's CDR3 is CASSPLGANEQFF. The CDR3 DNA is TGTGCCAGCTCACCACTGGGAGCAAATGAGCAGTTCTTC.